This note documents a single T cell receptor (beta chain) sequence. The target antigen is unknown. The trim removed 6 bases at V and 8 bases at J, leaving 13 bases unmatched. The CDR3 runs to 15 residues. The germline V gene has CDR1 MNHEY and CDR2 SVGEGT. A second PCR, run for roughly 7 to 12 cycles, used a sample-barcoded 5' primer plus a J-beta primer mix. Each CDR3 protein is one row after TCRdb ran MiXCR on the 5' RACE reads. Of about 940,000 distinct CDR3 sequences in the sample, about 48% were seen once. This sample is drawn from a study of blood T cells in healthy people across ages. Study results and caveats: Investigators treated diversity estimates from one million T cells as underestimates. When set beside aged donors, long-lived donors presented more naive CD4+ cells and higher diversity.

The authors drew 8 to 10 milliliters of peripheral blood from each donor. The chain has TRBV6-2 or TRBV6-3 and TRBJ1-2, with 9 bases that match TRBD1. The TCR sequence derives from a man aged 25-40 years in good health. The sample was blood. DNA of the CDR3: TGTGCCAGCAGAAGACCGGGACAGGGATCGTACGGCTACACCTTC. Its translation is CASRRPGQGSYGYTF.